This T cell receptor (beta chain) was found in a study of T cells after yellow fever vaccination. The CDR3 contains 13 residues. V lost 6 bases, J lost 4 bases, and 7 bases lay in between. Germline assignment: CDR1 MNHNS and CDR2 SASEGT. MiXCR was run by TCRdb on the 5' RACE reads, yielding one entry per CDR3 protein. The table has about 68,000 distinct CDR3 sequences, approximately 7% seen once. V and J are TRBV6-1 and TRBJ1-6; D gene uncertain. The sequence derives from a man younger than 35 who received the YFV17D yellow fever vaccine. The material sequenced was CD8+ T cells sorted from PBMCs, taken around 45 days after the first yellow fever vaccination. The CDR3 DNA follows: TGTGCCAGCAGCCCCACTTATAATTCACCCCTCCACTTT. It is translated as CASSPTYNSPLHF.